These 10 T cell receptor beta chains share one sample of origin, sequenced in a study of blood T cell repertoires in COVID-19. The repertoire was sequenced with immunoSEQ multiplex PCR; TCRdb's copy has only in-frame clones and lacks some. Among some 200,000 clones, roughly 88% were seen once, and the ten largest hold more than 1.4%. The sample taken for sequencing was peripheral blood. The receptors here all came from a man younger than 35 with active or convalescent COVID-19.

The chain carries TRBV27 and TRBJ2-1; 11 bases are a match to TRBD2. In germline, CDR1 is MNHEY, CDR2 SMNVEV (reference sequence). J was trimmed by 0 bases and V by 4 bases; bases with no gene match: 8. The CDR3 sequence is 18 residues long. The CDR3, as DNA: TGTGCCAGCAGTTACGCCCTTCTAGCGGGGGGCTCCTACAATGAGCAGTTCTTC. Translating gives CASSYALLAGGSYNEQFF.

The chain employs TRBV4-3 and TRBJ2-1, with TRBD2 identical over 10 bases. Germline V gene lookup returns CDR1 LGHNA and CDR2 YSLEER. The CDR3 is 16 residues long. The trim removed 1 base at V and 13 bases at J, leaving 13 bases unmatched. The CDR3 reads CASSQAGAAGGSPQFF. CDR3 DNA sequence: TGCGCCAGCAGCCAAGCGGGGGCAGCGGGAGGGTCACCCCAGTTCTTC.

The chain combines TRBV6-5 with TRBJ2-5, with D tentatively TRBD1 (5 bases). The CDR3 totals 12 residues. In germline, CDR1 is MNHEY, CDR2 SVGAGI. V lost 6 bases, J lost 5 bases, and 10 bases lay in between. The CDR3 spells CASRQGWETQYF. CDR3 nucleotide sequence: TGTGCCAGCAGGCAGGGTTGGGAGACCCAGTACTTC.

This clone was detected a few times. This CDR3 is CASSRSNRGLASTNNEQFF. The CDR3 DNA follows: TGTGCCAGCAGTCGCTCCAACAGGGGGCTAGCGTCCACGAACAATGAGCAGTTCTTC. The chain combines TRBV27 with TRBJ2-1, with 9 bases lining up with TRBD1. The V segment lost 5 bases and the J segment 5 bases; nucleotides outside the gene matches: 19. This CDR3 has 19 amino acids. In germline, CDR1 is MNHEY, CDR2 SMNVEV (reference sequence).

The genes are TRBV11-3 and TRBJ2-3; D not resolved. Germline-derived CDR1 and CDR2 are SGHNT and YENEEA. The CDR3 has 12 amino acids. Trimming removed 5 bases from V and 0 bases from J, with 3 bases in between. CDR3 DNA: TGTGCCAGCAGCCTTAGCACAGATACGCAGTATTTT. Protein: CASSLSTDTQYF. The full variable domain, completed using reference TRBV11-3 and TRBJ2-3, is EAGVVQSPRYKIIEKKQPVAFWCNPISGHNTLYWYLQNLGQGPELLIRYENEEAVDDSQLPKDRFSAERLKGVDSTLKIQPAELGDSAVYLCASSLSTDTQYFGPGTRLTVL.

The rearrangement uses TRBV29-1 and TRBJ2-1; the match to TRBD2 covers 14 bases. Germline loops: CDR1 SQVTM, CDR2 ANQGSEA. This CDR3 is 19 amino acids long. After removal of 0 bases from V and 6 bases from J, the junction contained 13 bases not matched to a gene. The CDR3 coding sequence is TGCAGCGTTGAAGATTTTGGGCTCCCGGGGACTAGCGGGAGCAATGAGCAGTTCTTC. Its translation is CSVEDFGLPGTSGSNEQFF.

The rearrangement joins TRBV6-4 to TRBJ2-4; TRBD2 aligns across 8 bases. CDR1 MRHNA and CDR2 SNTAGT come from the germline V gene. Trimming cost V 6 bases and J 1 base; bases outside gene matches: 5. The CDR3 totals 15 residues. CDR3 sequence reads: CASRGLGFAKNIQYF. The CDR3 region has the DNA TGTGCCAGCAGGGGACTAGGTTTCGCCAAAAACATTCAGTACTTC.

The chain has TRBV28 and TRBJ2-7, with 8 bases matching TRBD1. This CDR3 is 14 amino acids long. V lost 2 bases, J lost 3 bases, and 3 bases stayed unmatched. CDR1 is MDHEN, CDR2 SYDVKM, per germline. CDR3 coding DNA: TGTGCCAGCAGTTTAAGACAGGGGTTCTACGAGCAGTACTTC. Translating it yields CASSLRQGFYEQYF.

V gene TRBV30 combines with J gene TRBJ2-3, with TRBD1 identical over 10 bases. The trim removed 3 bases at V and 1 base at J, leaving 16 bases unmatched. The germline V gene has CDR1 GTSNPN and CDR2 SVGIG (reference sequence). CDR3 length: 19 amino acids. Written as DNA, the CDR3 is TGTGCCTGGAGGGGATCTAGACAGGGGGCAGGAGGTGGCACAGATACGCAGTATTTT. Its protein product is CAWRGSRQGAGGGTDTQYF.

The DNA for the CDR3 is TGTGCCAGCAGTTTACCCAGGCTTCAGCCCCAGCATTTT. Protein: CASSLPRLQPQHF. This chain joins TRBV28 and TRBJ1-5; no firm D call. The germline V gene has CDR1 MDHEN and CDR2 SYDVKM. CDR3 size: 13 residues. V lost 2 bases and J lost 6, with 8 bases in between.